This T cell receptor beta chain came from a study of shared clonotypes between healthy human individuals. J was trimmed by 0 bases and V by 5 bases; bases with no gene match: 8. This CDR3 is 19 amino acids long. Germline loops: CDR1 MDHEN, CDR2 SYDVKM. The table came from immunoSEQ multiplex PCR; TCRdb's copy has only in-frame clones and leaves some out. The table records 95,000 to 120,000 clones, 65% to 75% of them present only once. This receptor was taken from a woman in her twenties or thirties in good health. Sequencing was performed on memory CD8+ T cells sorted from blood. Indicated subset: CD45RO+ cells pooled with CCR7-negative TemRA cells. The V call is TRBV28, the J call TRBJ2-3; 16 bases align to TRBD2. The CDR3 nucleotides read TGTGCCAGCAGTCCGGGACTAGCGGGAGGGCCAGGGAGCACAGATACGCAGTATTTT. Protein sequence: CASSPGLAGGPGSTDTQYF.